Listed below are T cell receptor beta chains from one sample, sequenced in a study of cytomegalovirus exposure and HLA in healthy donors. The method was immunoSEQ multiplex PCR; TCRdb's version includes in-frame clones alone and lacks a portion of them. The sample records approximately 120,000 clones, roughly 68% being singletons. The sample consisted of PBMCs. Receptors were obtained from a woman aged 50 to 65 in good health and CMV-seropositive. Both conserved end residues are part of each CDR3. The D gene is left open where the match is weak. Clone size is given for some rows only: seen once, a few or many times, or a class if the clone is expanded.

CASSRTGTVNEKLFF	TGTGCCAGCAGCCGGACAGGGACCGTTAATGAAAAACTGTTTTTT	15	TRBV11-2	TRBD1	TRBJ1-4	.
CASRVDSLPGNTIYF	TGTGCCAGCAGAGTCGACAGTCTACCTGGAAACACCATATATTTT	15	TRBV7-2	.	TRBJ1-3	.
CATSSQGATEAFF	TGTGCCACCAGCAGTCAGGGGGCCACTGAAGCTTTCTTT	13	TRBV15	TRBD1	TRBJ1-1	.
CASSQGVAGDTSTDTQYF	TGCGCCAGCAGCCAAGGGGTAGCGGGCGATACTAGCACAGATACGCAGTATTTT	18	TRBV4-1	TRBD2	TRBJ2-3	.
CASSQPPWRGGNLAKNIQYF	TGCGCCAGCAGCCAACCCCCCTGGCGGGGGGGTAATCTAGCCAAAAACATTCAGTACTTC	20	TRBV4-1	TRBD2	TRBJ2-4	.
CASSPGQGRSTDTQYF	TGTGCCAGCAGTCCGGGACAGGGGCGAAGCACAGATACGCAGTATTTT	16	TRBV2	TRBD1	TRBJ2-3	few
CASSLGDSDTQYF	TGCGCCAGCAGCTTGGGGGACTCAGATACGCAGTATTTT	13	TRBV5-1	.	TRBJ2-3	.
CASSLSGGDEQYF	TGTGCCAGCAGTTTATCGGGAGGGGACGAGCAGTACTTC	13	TRBV27	TRBD2	TRBJ2-7	.
CASSSIAGGEQFF	TGTGCCAGCAGCTCAATCGCGGGAGGTGAGCAGTTCTTC	13	TRBV7-3	TRBD2	TRBJ2-1	.
CASRSITGQESYEQYF	TGCGCCAGCAGAAGCATAACGGGACAGGAGAGCTACGAGCAGTACTTC	16	TRBV5-1	TRBD1	TRBJ2-7	.
CATKTSGGSSDTQYF	TGTGCCACCAAGACTAGCGGGGGATCGTCTGATACGCAGTATTTT	15	TRBV6-4	TRBD2	TRBJ2-3	.
CASSQGGQVDEQYF	TGTGCCAGCAGCCAAGGGGGACAGGTCGACGAGCAGTACTTC	14	TRBV5-4	TRBD1	TRBJ2-7	few
CASSLGGRTGELFF	TGTGCCAGCAGCTTAGGGGGCCGGACCGGGGAGCTGTTTTTT	14	TRBV7-8	.	TRBJ2-2	.
CASSLLKVGPVAFF	TGTGCCAGCAGCTTATTGAAGGTGGGGCCTGTTGCTTTCTTT	14	TRBV7-3	.	TRBJ1-1	.
CASSQNRAGGYTF	TGCGCCAGCAGCCAGAACAGGGCCGGTGGCTACACCTTC	13	TRBV4-3	.	TRBJ1-2	few
CASSLGPGLTETQYF	TGTGCCAGCAGCTTAGGTCCTGGACTTACCGAGACCCAGTACTTC	15	TRBV11-2	.	TRBJ2-5	few
CASSLNAYSYEQYF	TGTGCCAGCAGTTTAAACGCCTACTCCTACGAGCAGTACTTC	14	TRBV27	.	TRBJ2-7	.
CATYPPGGRHQETQYF	TGTGCCACCTACCCCCCAGGGGGGAGGCACCAAGAGACCCAGTACTTC	16	TRBV28	.	TRBJ2-5	.
CASSEAGDYGYTF	TGTGCCAGCAGTGAAGCAGGGGACTATGGCTACACCTTC	13	TRBV6-1	.	TRBJ1-2	.
CASSRDNRDNQPQHF	TGTGCCAGCAGCCGGGACAACCGGGATAATCAGCCCCAGCATTTT	15	TRBV27	.	TRBJ1-5	.
CSSSPLGTGDYEQYF	TGTTCCAGCAGCCCTTTGGGGACAGGCGATTACGAGCAGTACTTC	15	TRBV7-9	TRBD1	TRBJ2-7	.
CASYRWRSLGNTIYF	TGTGCCAGCTACCGATGGCGGAGCCTGGGAAACACCATATATTTT	15	TRBV7-9	.	TRBJ1-3	.
CASSQVQARGPKTGNTIYF	TGCGCCAGCAGCCAAGTTCAGGCGAGGGGGCCAAAGACTGGAAACACCATATATTTT	19	TRBV4-1	TRBD1	TRBJ1-3	few
CATSKDRGYPYEQYF	TGTGCCACCAGCAAAGACAGGGGCTACCCGTACGAGCAGTACTTC	15	TRBV15	TRBD1	TRBJ2-7	.
CASSLPGGDRGRETQYF	TGTGCCAGCAGCCTCCCGGGGGGGGACAGGGGTCGAGAGACCCAGTACTTC	17	TRBV5-4	TRBD1	TRBJ2-5	.
CAGSHTIGTENTGELFF	TGTGCCGGCAGCCACACTATCGGGACAGAGAACACCGGGGAGCTGTTTTTT	17	TRBV5-4	TRBD1	TRBJ2-2	.
CASSPGQPRGNTIYF	TGTGCCAGCTCACCTGGACAGCCGAGAGGAAACACCATATATTTT	15	TRBV18	.	TRBJ1-3	once
CASSEGAGFYEQYF	TGCGCCAGCAGTGAGGGCGCAGGGTTCTACGAGCAGTACTTC	14	TRBV10-1	.	TRBJ2-7	.
CASSLRTDYEQYF	TGTGCCAGCAGTTTAAGGACAGACTACGAGCAGTACTTC	13	TRBV27	.	TRBJ2-7	.
CASSLADRGGGYTF	TGCGCCAGCAGCTTGGCTGACAGGGGTGGTGGCTACACCTTC	14	TRBV5-1	TRBD1	TRBJ1-2	.
CAISSNGGGDTQYF	TGTGCCATCAGTTCGAACGGGGGGGGCGATACGCAGTATTTT	14	TRBV10-3	TRBD2	TRBJ2-3	.
CASSDRGGADTQYF	TGCGCCAGCAGCGACAGGGGAGGAGCAGATACGCAGTATTTT	14	TRBV5-1	TRBD1	TRBJ2-3	.
CASSTGQGIQETQYF	TGTGCCAGCAGTACGGGACAGGGGATCCAAGAGACCCAGTACTTC	15	TRBV7-9	TRBD1	TRBJ2-5	.
CASSLVQGWDEQYF	TGTGCCAGCAGCTTAGTACAGGGGTGGGACGAGCAGTACTTC	14	TRBV7-9	TRBD1	TRBJ2-7	.
CASSLGSGQGPLYTF	TGTGCCAGCAGCTTAGGATCGGGACAGGGACCCTTATACACCTTC	15	TRBV7-2	TRBD1	TRBJ1-2	few
CASSRTDRVETQYF	TGTGCCAGCAGCCGGACGGACAGGGTGGAGACCCAGTACTTC	14	TRBV7-6	TRBD1	TRBJ2-5	.
CSGDRREYF	TGCAGCGGGGACAGGAGAGAGTACTTC	9	TRBV20-1	TRBD1	TRBJ2-7	.
CASSSRETQYF	TGTGCCAGCAGCTCTCGAGAGACCCAGTACTTC	11	TRBV5-8	.	TRBJ2-5	.
CASSSLTAGSYNSPLHF	TGTGCCAGCAGCTCGTTGACAGCGGGCTCCTATAATTCACCCCTCCACTTT	17	TRBV7-9	.	TRBJ1-6	.
CASSFLAGVSKDTQYF	TGTGCCAGCAGCTTCCTAGCGGGGGTTTCTAAGGATACGCAGTATTTT	16	TRBV7-8	TRBD2	TRBJ2-3	.
CASSRGSQETQYF	TGTGCCAGCAGTAGAGGCTCTCAAGAGACCCAGTACTTC	13	TRBV6-1	.	TRBJ2-5	.
CASSLRQGTSYEQYF	TGCGCCAGCAGCCTTCGACAGGGGACCTCCTACGAGCAGTACTTC	15	TRBV5-1	TRBD1	TRBJ2-7	.
CASSQPGTKFGNQPQHF	TGTGCCAGCAGCCAACCCGGGACAAAGTTTGGCAATCAGCCCCAGCATTTT	17	TRBV4-2	.	TRBJ1-5	few
CASTAGVGGNGYTF	TGCGCCAGCACCGCCGGAGTGGGGGGAAATGGCTACACCTTC	14	TRBV5-1	.	TRBJ1-2	.
CSVDRGEGTDTQYF	TGCAGCGTTGACCGGGGAGAGGGCACAGATACGCAGTATTTT	14	TRBV29-1	.	TRBJ2-3	.
CASSRRDRVYGYTF	TGTGCCAGCTCACGAAGAGACAGGGTTTATGGCTACACCTTC	14	TRBV18	TRBD1	TRBJ1-2	.
CAWTPDTYNEQFF	TGTGCCTGGACCCCGGACACATACAATGAGCAGTTCTTC	13	TRBV30	.	TRBJ2-1	.
CASSSGSSGPYEQYF	TGTGCCAGCAGTTCAGGGTCCAGCGGGCCCTACGAGCAGTACTTC	15	TRBV28	.	TRBJ2-7	.
CASSSPGTSGGTDTQYF	TGTGCCAGCAGCTCCCCCGGGACTAGCGGGGGTACAGATACGCAGTATTTT	17	TRBV5-8	TRBD2	TRBJ2-3	once